This is a list of T cell receptor beta chains from one sample in a study of blood T cell repertoires in COVID-19. Assay used: immunoSEQ multiplex PCR; TCRdb lists only in-frame clones, some missing. The sample includes 380,000 or so clones, roughly 86% seen only once; the top ten take more than 0.85%. Sequencing input: peripheral blood. These receptors all stem from a human donor with acute or convalescent COVID-19. The donor label of this sample is uncertain. The CDR3 runs from the conserved cysteine through the conserved F or W. The D gene is left open where the match is weak. The size field is filled for only some rows; it gives once, few, many or a size class.

.	TRBV11-3	TRBJ2-6	.	TGTGCCAGCAGCTCCACAGGTTATAACTCTGGGGCCAACGTCCTGACTTTC	CASSSTGYNSGANVLTF
.	TRBV11-2	TRBJ1-4	TRBD1	TGTGCCAGCAGTCAAAATCCCGGGACAGTAAACCACAATGAAAAACTGTTTTTT	CASSQNPGTVNHNEKLFF
.	TRBV6-5	TRBJ2-5	TRBD2	TGTGCCAGCATATACGGGACAGCGGGAGGAGAGACCCAGTACTTC	CASIYGTAGGETQYF
.	TRBV24-1	TRBJ2-1	.	TGTGCCACCAGTGATTCGAGGACTCGTGACAATGAGCAGTTCTTC	CATSDSRTRDNEQFF
.	TRBV29-1	TRBJ1-1	.	TGCAGCGTTCACAGCGGGCCGAACACTGAAGCTTTCTTT	CSVHSGPNTEAFF
.	TRBV30	TRBJ1-2	.	TGTGCCTGGAGTCAACAGCGAGGGGAGGATGGCTACACCTTC	CAWSQQRGEDGYTF
.	TRBV9	TRBJ2-3	.	TGTGCCAGCAGCGTTCGAGGGACGCAGTATTTT	CASSVRGTQYF
.	TRBV3-1/TRBV3-2	TRBJ1-2	.	TGTGCCAGCAGCCCCGGTCCGGGTTACGAAGGCTACACCTTC	CASSPGPGYEGYTF
.	TRBV29-1	TRBJ2-7	.	TGCAGCGTTGACGGCGGTTCGAGCTCCTACGAGCAGTACTTC	CSVDGGSSSYEQYF
few	TRBV3-1/TRBV3-2	TRBJ2-1	TRBD1	TGTGCCAGCAGCCCCTTTGGAGATAGGGGGCCCTACAATGAGCAGTTCTTC	CASSPFGDRGPYNEQFF
.	TRBV7-6	TRBJ2-5	.	TGTGCCAGCAGCTATGCAGGGGAAGGAGAGACCCAGTACTTC	CASSYAGEGETQYF